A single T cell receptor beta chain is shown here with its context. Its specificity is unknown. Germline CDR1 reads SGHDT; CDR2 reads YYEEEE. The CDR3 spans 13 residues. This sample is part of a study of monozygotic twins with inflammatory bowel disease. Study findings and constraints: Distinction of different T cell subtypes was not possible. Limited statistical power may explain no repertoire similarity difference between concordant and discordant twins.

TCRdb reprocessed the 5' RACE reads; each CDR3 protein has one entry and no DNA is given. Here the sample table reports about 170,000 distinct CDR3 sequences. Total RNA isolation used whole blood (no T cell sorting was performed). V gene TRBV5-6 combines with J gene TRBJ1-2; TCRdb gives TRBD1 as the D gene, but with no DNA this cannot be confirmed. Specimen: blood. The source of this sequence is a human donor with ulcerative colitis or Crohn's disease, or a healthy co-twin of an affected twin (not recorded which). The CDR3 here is CASSAGQSYGYTF.